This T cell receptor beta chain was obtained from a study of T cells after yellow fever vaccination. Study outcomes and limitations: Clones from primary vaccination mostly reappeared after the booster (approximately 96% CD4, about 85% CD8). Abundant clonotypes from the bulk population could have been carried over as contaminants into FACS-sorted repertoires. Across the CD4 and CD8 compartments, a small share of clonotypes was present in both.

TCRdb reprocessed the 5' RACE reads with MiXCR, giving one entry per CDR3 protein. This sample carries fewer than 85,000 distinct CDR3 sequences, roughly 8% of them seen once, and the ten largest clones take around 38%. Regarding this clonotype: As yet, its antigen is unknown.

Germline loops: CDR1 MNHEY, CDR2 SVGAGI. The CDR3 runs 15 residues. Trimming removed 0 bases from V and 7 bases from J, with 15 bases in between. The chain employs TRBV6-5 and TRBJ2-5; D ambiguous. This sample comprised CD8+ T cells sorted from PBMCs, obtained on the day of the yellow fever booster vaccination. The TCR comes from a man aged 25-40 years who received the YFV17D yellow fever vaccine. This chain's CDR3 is CASSYSIAVATTQYF. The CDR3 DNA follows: TGTGCCAGCAGTTACTCGATTGCAGTGGCTACGACCCAGTACTTC.